The subject of this entry is one T cell receptor (beta chain). It lacks a known antigen. One base away there is no much larger clone; base qualities are not given. The sample comes from a study of T cell responses to AZD1222 COVID-19 vaccine (dated by TCRdb to the early 2020s). Study-wide context: AZD1222 recipients given second doses at about 4 weeks or at about 12 weeks were pooled, since spike-specific TCR depth and breadth were not found to differ between the two schedules. TCR sequencing was performed for fewer than 250 trial participants, of whom about 200 were given two doses of AZD1222 and around 26 were given two doses of MenACWY control vaccine. Trial participants were enrolled by age into subgroups of 18-55, 56-69 and 70-plus years, and around 150, 29 and 61 TCR-sequenced participants, respectively, were included in these subgroups. Study-level results and caveats: No day 14 peak-response samples were available, so repertoires were characterized only after the peak T cell response. Epitopes outside the regions mutated in the B.1.351 and B.1.1.7 variants were reportedly recognized by nearly half of the unique spike-specific TCRs. Participants were mostly white British and included more females than males, and it was suggested by the authors that clonal diversity may have been underestimated. In the small 56-69-year group, the increase in depth fell short of significance, most likely because of low power. Spike-specific TCR breadth and depth rose significantly after two AZD1222 doses compared with day 0 and with MenACWY recipients. Conclusions about previously exposed vaccinees were limited because only a handful of AZD1222 recipients were SARS-CoV-2 seropositive at baseline. The vaccine-associated CD4 TCRs covered the entire spike protein, and the dominant responses fell in regions 160-218 and 743-854.

The sample's time point, from its label and the paper: baseline before first vaccination. Vaccinee samples came from UK trials COV001 and COV002, including a single-blind randomized controlled phase 2/3 trial of AZD1222 (ChAdOx1 nCoV-19) in healthy adults. For TCRbeta chain sequencing, PBMC samples from trial participants were taken at day 0 and at day 28 after the second dose. The CDR3 regions of human TCRbeta chains were analyzed by immunosequencing. Under the source paper's analysis protocol: TCRs in the repertoires were matched against a reference library of SARS-CoV-2-specific TCRs that had been generated with the MIRA antigen-specificity platform. Breadth was defined as the fraction of unique TCRs that were SARS-CoV-2-associated, and depth was defined as the fraction of total T cells that were SARS-CoV-2-associated. Each spike-specific TCR was assigned to its reactive spike region and to a CD4 or CD8 class using the MIRA data. Log10-transformed breadth and depth values were compared by one-way ANOVA with Sidak's multiple comparisons tests. In its TCRdb copy, this immuneACCESS table keeps in-frame sequences only and misses some clones. Where compared with another copy, unresolved V genes explain less than half of these, and the others have no known cause. That table furnishes V, J and clone size, whereas the DNA furnished D and trimming. The sample table contains about 130,000 clones; only one count was recorded for 80% to 90% of them. The ten largest clonotypes hold around 5.6% of the sample.

The CDR3 sequence holds 14 residues, the cysteine and phenylalanine included. Here the CDR3 DNA is all that survives: 42 bases in frame from base 1. From the germline V gene (reference sequence), CDR1 is SEHNR and CDR2 is FQNEAQ. The germline ends are 10 bases apart after V is trimmed by 1 base and J by 6 bases. The sequence joins TRBV7-9 to TRBJ1-3; the best D guess is TRBD1, with 5 bases matching. Material: peripheral blood, obtained on day 0 of AZD1222 vaccination. The sequence was obtained from an adult in good health. The CDR3 has the sequence CASSLVTGTNTIYF. The nucleotide sequence reads TGTGCCAGCAGCTTAGTTACCGGGACAAACACCATATATTTT.